The entry below describes one T cell receptor (beta chain). The antigen remains undetermined. This beta chain lies outside the target of a library built for alpha chains; its clone size means little. TCRdb re-derived calls from the 5' RACE reads in MiXCR, one entry per CDR3 protein. The sample carries under 20,000 distinct CDR3 sequences, 5% to 8% recorded once. The data originate from a study of spatial heterogeneity in lung cancer. Across the whole study: An average of more than ten raw reads was observed per unique TCR and UMI combination. Study-wide results and caveats: Counts of expanded intratumoral alpha and beta TCRs tracked tumor mutation counts.

The CDR3 consists of 15 residues. V lost 2 bases, J lost 4 bases, and 6 bases stayed unmatched. Per the germline V gene, CDR1 is LGHNA and CDR2 is YSLEER. Time point here: sample taken at primary tumor resection. Researchers sequenced whole RNA taken from tumor, nontumor lung or frozen PBMC without sorting. V is TRBV4-3 and J is TRBJ1-1; TRBD1 matches at 8 bases. The sequences come from lung tumor tissue, collected at surgery. This receptor was identified in a male donor with early-stage non-small cell lung cancer. CDR3 sequence reads: CASSQIQGARTEAFF. For the CDR3, the DNA is TGCGCCAGCAGCCAAATCCAGGGGGCTCGCACTGAAGCTTTCTTT.